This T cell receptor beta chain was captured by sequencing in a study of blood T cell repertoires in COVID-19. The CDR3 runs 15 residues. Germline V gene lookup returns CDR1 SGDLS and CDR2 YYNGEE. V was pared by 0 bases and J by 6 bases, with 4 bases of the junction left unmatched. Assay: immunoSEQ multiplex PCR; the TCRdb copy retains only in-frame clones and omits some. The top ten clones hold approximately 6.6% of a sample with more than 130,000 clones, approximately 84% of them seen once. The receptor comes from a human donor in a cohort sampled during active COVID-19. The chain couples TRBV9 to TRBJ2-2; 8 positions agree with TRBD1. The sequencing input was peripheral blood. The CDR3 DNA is TGTGCCAGCAGCGTAGTGACAGGGGCCTCCGGGGAGCTGTTTTTT. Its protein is CASSVVTGASGELFF.